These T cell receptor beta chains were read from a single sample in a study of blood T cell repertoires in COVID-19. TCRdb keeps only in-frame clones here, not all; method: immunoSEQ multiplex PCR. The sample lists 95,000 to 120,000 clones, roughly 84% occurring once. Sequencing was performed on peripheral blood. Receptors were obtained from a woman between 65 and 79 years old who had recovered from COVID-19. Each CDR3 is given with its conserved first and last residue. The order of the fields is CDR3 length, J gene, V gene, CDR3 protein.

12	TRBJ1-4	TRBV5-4	CASSFGQEKLFF
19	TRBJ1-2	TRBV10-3	CAISEPPGVGAEAHYGYTF
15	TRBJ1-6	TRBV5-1	CASSPETGSTSPLHF
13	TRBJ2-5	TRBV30	CAWSVRGSGTQYF
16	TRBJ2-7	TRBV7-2	CASSLDRASALYEQYF
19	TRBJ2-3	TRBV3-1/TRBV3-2	CASSQWDRGERGGGDTQYF
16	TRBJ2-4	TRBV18	CASSPSLAKGKNIQYF
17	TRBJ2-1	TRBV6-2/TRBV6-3	CASSYTAGLADINEQFF
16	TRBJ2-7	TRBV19	CASSIAGPGGRYEQYF
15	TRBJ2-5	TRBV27	CASSSGQGEQETQYF
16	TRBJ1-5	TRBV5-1	CASSPTGTGGYQPQHF
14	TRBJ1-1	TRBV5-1	CASAVTGGDTEAFF
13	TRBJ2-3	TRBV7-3	CASSLVQSDTQYF
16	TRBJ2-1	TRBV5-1	CASTWGRRGVYNEQFF
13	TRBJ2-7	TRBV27	CASSFGPSYEQYF
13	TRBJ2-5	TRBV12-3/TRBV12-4	CASSLDGSETQYF
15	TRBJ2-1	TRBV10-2	CASSSSGTVPPEQFF
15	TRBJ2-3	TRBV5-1	CASSLIPSYTDTQYF
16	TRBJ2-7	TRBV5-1	CASSETSSSFTYEQYF
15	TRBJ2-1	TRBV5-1	CASSFGLAGENEQFF
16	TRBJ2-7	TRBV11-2	CASSLRSQGTAYEQYF
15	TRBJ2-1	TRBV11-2	CASSLSSGTADEQFF
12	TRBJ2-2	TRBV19	CAGQGITGELFF
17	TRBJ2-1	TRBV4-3	CASSQDNAGEPYNEQFF
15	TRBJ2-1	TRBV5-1	CASASGRAWENEQFF
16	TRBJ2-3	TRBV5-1	CASSWGGTYRTDTQYF
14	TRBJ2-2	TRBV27	CASSSTTRAGELFF
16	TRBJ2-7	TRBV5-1	CASRFGTSGISYEQYF
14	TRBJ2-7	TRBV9	CASSVLADSYEQYF
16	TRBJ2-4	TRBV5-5	CASSPLAGDVGNIQYF
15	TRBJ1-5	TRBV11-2	CASSLNRGRGQPQHF
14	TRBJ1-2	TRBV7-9	CASSPTQGNYGYTF
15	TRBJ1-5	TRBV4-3	CASSQGTGSDQPQHF
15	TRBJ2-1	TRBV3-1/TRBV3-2	CASSQGKRGPNEQFF
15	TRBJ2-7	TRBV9	CASSPGLASSYEQYF
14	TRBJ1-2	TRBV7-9	CASSLGQGVNGYTF
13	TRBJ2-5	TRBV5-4	CASSSQGPETQYF
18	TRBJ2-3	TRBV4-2	CASSPGQGTPVGTDTQYF
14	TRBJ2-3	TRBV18	CASSQRDRSDTQYF
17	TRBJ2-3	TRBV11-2	CASSLGVAGGLTDTQYF
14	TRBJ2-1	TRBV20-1	CSASRLAGANEQFF
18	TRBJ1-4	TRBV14	CARISKKDRGATNEKLFF